Each of the 18 T cell receptor beta chains below was sequenced from the same sample in a study of cytomegalovirus exposure and HLA in healthy donors. PCR used 60 Vbeta primers and 13 Jbeta primers. Some clones are missing from TCRdb's copy, which holds only in-frame ones; the method was immunoSEQ multiplex PCR. The table shows 150,000 to 200,000 clones, with 80% occurring only once. The specimen was PBMCs. All receptors come from a man younger than 35 in good health and CMV-seropositive.

J is TRBJ2-2 and V is TRBV4-1; weak D call: TRBD2 (5 bases). The germline V gene has CDR1 MGHRA and CDR2 YSYEKL. V lost 1 base and J 3 bases, leaving 18 bases between the germline ends. CDR3 length equals 18 residues. CDR3 nucleotides: TGCGCCAGCAGCCAAGTACCCGCAACTAGTCCCTACACCGGGGAGCTGTTTTTT. It is translated as CASSQVPATSPYTGELFF.

This rearrangement joins TRBV5-1 to TRBJ1-1; 7 nucleotides align to TRBD1. Per germline, CDR1 SGHRS and CDR2 YFSETQ. Germline trimming cut 5 bases from V and 0 bases from J; bases unmatched to any gene: 10. CDR3 length: 16 amino acids. The chain's CDR3 is CASRRAYQGVNTEAFF. The CDR3 nucleotides are TGCGCCAGCAGGCGTGCGTACCAGGGGGTGAACACTGAAGCTTTCTTT.

This chain uses TRBV10-3 with TRBJ2-1; TRBD2 matches at 8 bases. The CDR3 contains 16 residues. The junction had 6 bases not matched to a gene; V was cut back by 3 bases and J by 2 bases. Germline CDR1 reads ENHRY; CDR2 reads SYGVKD. Here the CDR3 reads CAISEPSGSAYNEQFF. CDR3 DNA sequence: TGTGCCATCAGTGAACCAAGCGGGAGCGCCTACAATGAGCAGTTCTTC.

This chain uses TRBV27 with TRBJ1-5; 7 bases align to TRBD1. The CDR3 loop spans 14 amino acids. CDR1 is MNHEY, CDR2 SMNVEV, per germline (reference sequence). V trimming: 5 bases; J trimming: 1 base; junction bases outside the gene matches: 2. The CDR3 is CASSPDRSNQPQHF. The DNA for the CDR3 is TGTGCCAGCAGTCCGGACAGGAGCAATCAGCCCCAGCATTTT.

This sequence joins TRBV11-2 and TRBJ1-2; D is unresolved. Trimming left V 5 bases short and J 0 bases short, with 13 bases between. The CDR3 length is 15 residues. From germline, CDR1 is SGHAT and CDR2 FQNNGV. The CDR3 here is CASSPEIEANYGYTF. In nucleotides, the CDR3 is TGTGCCAGCAGCCCGGAGATTGAGGCTAACTATGGCTACACCTTC.

The CDR3 DNA sequence: TGTGCCAGCAGTTACTCGTCCCTCGGGGGGTCCACCTTC. Residues: CASSYSSLGGSTF. V gene TRBV6-5 combines with J gene TRBJ1-2, with D perhaps matching TRBD1 (5 bases). CDR3 length: 13 amino acids. The V end lost 0 bases, the J end lost 13 bases, and 15 bases lay between the germline ends. From germline, CDR1 is MNHEY and CDR2 SVGAGI.

This chain uses TRBV7-9 with TRBJ2-3; a possible D gene is TRBD2 (6 bases). Per the germline V gene, CDR1 is SEHNR and CDR2 is FQNEAQ (reference sequence). The V end lost 1 base, the J end lost 2 bases, and 10 bases lay between the germline ends. The CDR3 length is 15 residues. The CDR3 bases are TGTGCCAGCAGCTTAGTGGGGGGAAACACAGATACGCAGTATTTT. This encodes CASSLVGGNTDTQYF.

The chain links TRBV6-5 to TRBJ2-1, with 9 bases aligning to TRBD2. The V gene end was trimmed by 5 bases and the J gene end by 4 bases; junction bases not matched to a gene: 6. The CDR3 length is 15 residues. Per germline, CDR1 MNHEY and CDR2 SVGAGI. CDR3: CASSKTSGDYNEQFF. The CDR3 DNA is TGTGCCAGCAGTAAGACTAGCGGAGATTACAATGAGCAGTTCTTC.

V is TRBV5-4 and J is TRBJ1-3, with D maybe TRBD1 (6 bases). The germline CDR1 and CDR2 sequences are SGHNT and YYREEE (reference sequence). This CDR3 region has 15 residues. The V and J ends lost 0 bases and 5 bases respectively, with 12 bases between them. CDR3 sequence reads: CASSLDGDNRNTIYF. DNA for the CDR3: TGTGCCAGCAGCTTGGATGGGGACAACCGAAACACCATATATTTT.

The chain has TRBV9 and TRBJ2-1; 7 bases line up with TRBD2. With V trimmed by 4 bases and J by 4 bases, 8 bases remained unmatched. CDR3 length: 15 amino acids. Germline-derived CDR1 and CDR2 are SGDLS and YYNGEE. CDR3 DNA sequence: TGTGCCAGCAGCCCCTTTGGGGGGGGATACAATGAGCAGTTCTTC. It translates to CASSPFGGGYNEQFF.

The chain employs TRBV2 and TRBJ2-2; D is perhaps TRBD2 (5 bases). The germline gives CDR1 SNHLY, CDR2 FYNNEI. The CDR3 consists of 15 residues. V dropped 3 bases and J dropped 2 bases, with 10 bases sitting between them. The CDR3 loop is CASSDGGVNTGELFF. The CDR3 region has the DNA TGTGCCAGCAGTGATGGAGGAGTAAACACCGGGGAGCTGTTTTTT.

The V gene is TRBV7-9, the J gene TRBJ1-1; TRBD1 agrees at 10 bases. The CDR3 has 15 residues. The ends lost 5 bases at V and 1 base at J; junction bases unmatched: 4. Per the germline V gene, CDR1 is SEHNR and CDR2 is FQNEAQ (reference sequence). The CDR3 loop reads CASSPWTGGNTEAFF. The CDR3 DNA reads as TGTGCCAGCAGCCCCTGGACAGGGGGGAACACTGAAGCTTTCTTT.

The chain carries TRBV29-1 and TRBJ1-2; no firm D call. CDR3 length: 13 amino acids. Germline V gene lookup returns CDR1 SQVTM and CDR2 ANQGSEA. Trimming stripped 3 bases from V and 4 bases from J, with 12 bases between. The CDR3 here is CSVDYDTSYGYTF. The CDR3 coding sequence is TGCAGCGTTGACTATGATACGAGCTATGGCTACACCTTC.

The chain joins TRBV15 to TRBJ1-5, with 7 bases lining up with TRBD1. Unmatched junction bases numbered 6, after V lost 5 bases and J lost 5 bases. The CDR3 is made up of 14 amino acids. Germline assignment: CDR1 LNHNV and CDR2 YYDKDF (reference sequence). The CDR3 region is CATSRTGGHQPQHF. CDR3 coding DNA: TGTGCCACCAGCCGGACAGGCGGGCATCAGCCCCAGCATTTT.

The chain is built from TRBV5-1 and TRBJ1-1, with D maybe TRBD1 (6 bases). The CDR3 loop spans 15 amino acids. The V end lost 0 bases, the J end lost 5 bases, and 14 bases lay between the germline ends. Germline V gene lookup returns CDR1 SGHRS and CDR2 YFSETQ. CDR3 sequence: CASSLVQGLETEAFF. In DNA form, the CDR3 reads TGCGCCAGCAGCTTGGTTCAGGGGCTGGAAACTGAAGCTTTCTTT. Full variable domain (missing parts from reference TRBV5-1 and TRBJ1-1): KAGVTQTPRYLIKTRGQQVTLSCSPISGHRSVSWYQQTPGQGLQFLFEYFSETQRNKGNFPGRFSGRQFSNSRSEMNVSTLELGDSALYLCASSLVQGLETEAFFGQGTRLTVV.

The chain carries TRBV7-9 and TRBJ2-7, with 11 bases fitting TRBD1. Germline CDR1 reads SEHNR; CDR2 reads FQNEAQ (reference sequence). This CDR3 has 14 amino acids. Unmatched junction bases numbered 6, after V lost 5 bases and J lost 6 bases. Written as DNA, the CDR3 is TGTGCCAGCAGCCAAACCGGGACAGGGGGCGAGCAGTACTTC. Encoded protein: CASSQTGTGGEQYF. Based on the CDR3 plus reference TRBV7-9 and TRBJ2-7, the full variable domain is DTGVSQNPRHKITKRGQNVTFRCDPISEHNRLYWYRQTLGQGPEFLTYFQNEAQLEKSRLLSDRFSAERPKGSFSTLEIQRTEQGDSAMYLCASSQTGTGGEQYFGPGTRLTVT.

The rearrangement joins TRBV18 to TRBJ2-7; 14 bases line up with TRBD2. There are 16 residues in the CDR3. The germline gives CDR1 KGHSH, CDR2 LQKENI. V was pared by 3 bases and J by 6 bases, with 7 bases of the junction left unmatched. In nucleotides, the CDR3 is TGTGCCAGCTCACCGCTCGGGACTAGCGGGAGATCCGAGCAGTACTTC. Protein: CASSPLGTSGRSEQYF.

The chain has TRBV9 and TRBJ2-2, with D possibly TRBD1 on 6 matching bases. Germline CDR1 SGDLS, CDR2 YYNGEE. V lost 0 bases and J 3 bases, leaving 6 bases between the germline ends. This CDR3 has 14 residues. The CDR3 nucleotides read TGTGCCAGCAGCGTAGACAGGGACACCGGGGAGCTGTTTTTT. Translating it yields CASSVDRDTGELFF.